The present entry profiles one TCR beta chain with its context. The antigen is undetermined. This record comes from a study of vaccination and CD4 T cells after COVID-19. As for treatment: roughly 11-day PBMC culture with coronavirus spike peptide pools or control peptides (ViraFEST assay). The Oncomine TCR Beta short-read assay was what sequenced the DNA obtained from cultured CD4+ T cells. From the PCR reads, TCRdb called clonotypes with MiXCR, one entry per CDR3 protein. This sample carries 14,000 to 15,000 distinct CDR3 sequences, approximately 26% of them seen once, and the ten largest clones take around 23%. This receptor was obtained from a human donor with COVID-19. Sequenced: cultured CD4+ T cells from blood.

The CDR3 nucleotides read TGTGCCAGCAGTTTATGGAGGGCAGGGACAAATGAAAAACTGTTTTTT. Its translation is CASSLWRAGTNEKLFF. The gene calls are TRBV12-3 or TRBV12-4 and TRBJ1-4; D may be TRBD1 (6 bases). The CDR3 length is 16 residues. V was trimmed by 2 bases and J by 5 bases, leaving 15 bases between them.